This entry lists 26 T cell receptor beta chains sequenced from one sample in a study of molecular identifiers for immune sequencing clone quantification. TCRdb reanalysed the PCR reads using MiXCR and keeps one entry per CDR3 protein. The repertoire holds around 480,000 distinct CDR3 sequences, with around 23% as singletons. The sample was naive CD8+ T cells from blood, with Jurkat cell RNA spiked in. Specified subset: FACS-sorted CD8+CD4-CCR7+CD45RA+ naive T cells. The receptors were sampled from a human donor in good health. Some libraries in this study had Jurkat cell RNA spiked in.

The CDR3 sequence: CASSPTWGTGPYEQYF. The CDR3 DNA reads TGTGCCAGCAGCCCCACCTGGGGGACAGGTCCCTACGAGCAGTACTTC. V and J are TRBV9 and TRBJ2-7; 8 bases line up with TRBD1. The germline V gene encodes CDR1 SGDLS and CDR2 YYNGEE. CDR3 size: 16 residues. J was trimmed by 2 bases and V by 4 bases; bases with no gene match: 11.

This chain links TRBV20-1 with TRBJ1-1, with D unclear. CDR1 DFQATT and CDR2 SNEGSKA come from the germline V gene (reference sequence). The CDR3 sequence is 13 residues long. V was trimmed by 3 bases and J by 2 bases, leaving 10 bases between them. CDR3 loop: CSARWQANTEAFF. CDR3 nucleotides: TGCAGTGCTAGGTGGCAGGCAAACACTGAAGCTTTCTTT.

This clonotype was counted only a few times. The chain is built from TRBV11-2 and TRBJ2-1; TRBD2 aligns across 16 bases. The junction had 7 bases not matched to a gene; V was cut back by 2 bases and J by 9 bases. This CDR3 region has 17 residues. Per the germline V gene, CDR1 is SGHAT and CDR2 is FQNNGV. CDR3: CASSLFGTSGGVPEQFF. As DNA, the CDR3 is TGTGCCAGCAGCTTATTCGGGACTAGCGGGGGGGTTCCTGAGCAGTTCTTC.

V is TRBV12-3 or TRBV12-4 and J is TRBJ2-2; D gene unclear. Trimming took 5 bases from V and 3 from J, leaving 16 bases between them. The CDR3 runs 16 residues. The chain's CDR3 is CASSALGGSDTGELFF. The CDR3 coding sequence is TGTGCCAGCAGTGCCTTAGGCGGCAGTGACACCGGGGAGCTGTTTTTT.

About this clonotype: A clone one base away is much larger, so this may be a read error. The chain employs TRBV24-1 and TRBJ2-3; 10 nucleotides match TRBD1. This CDR3 spans 15 amino acids. Unmatched junction bases numbered 7, after V lost 7 bases and J lost 4 bases. Germline loops: CDR1 KGHDR, CDR2 SFDVKD. The CDR3 DNA reads as TGTGCCACCAGCGCCCGGACAGGGGGGGCAGATACGCAGTATTTT. Amino acids: CATSARTGGADTQYF.

The CDR3 DNA sequence: TGTGCCAGCAGCCGGGTCACGGCGAGCCAAGAGACCCAGTACTTC. Residues: CASSRVTASQETQYF. V usage is TRBV5-3 and J usage is TRBJ2-5; D remains ambiguous. TRBV5-3 is an ORF, and what it does is uncertain. This CDR3 has 15 amino acids. Trimming shortened V by 8 bases and J by 1 base, and 18 bases separated the two germline ends.

This clonotype was detected only a few times. The chain carries TRBV4-3 and TRBJ2-1; the D call may be TRBD1 or TRBD2 (7 bases each). Germline V lookup: CDR1 LGHNA, CDR2 YSLEER. Trimming left V 0 bases short and J 8 bases short, with 11 bases between. CDR3 length: 14 residues. The CDR3 sequence: CASSQDSGGDEQFF. In DNA form, the CDR3 reads TGCGCCAGCAGCCAAGATTCAGGGGGGGATGAGCAGTTCTTC.

This clonotype was seen at least ten times. The J gene is TRBJ1-5, the V gene TRBV6-2 or TRBV6-3; D possibly corresponds to TRBD1 (5 bases). In germline, CDR1 is MNHEY, CDR2 SVGEGT. Trimming took 3 bases from V and 3 from J, leaving 12 bases between them. The length of the CDR3 is 15 residues. CDR3 sequence reads: CASSYDTGFNQPQHF. The CDR3 nucleotides read TGTGCCAGCAGTTATGATACAGGCTTCAATCAGCCCCAGCATTTT.

This clonotype has a handful of counts. In DNA form, the CDR3 reads TGTGCCAGCAGCGTAGAAGGTTCTAGCACAGATACGCAGTATTTT. This gives the protein CASSVEGSSTDTQYF. The gene calls are TRBV9 and TRBJ2-3; D not resolved. The CDR3 covers 15 residues. V was trimmed by 0 bases and J by 0 bases, leaving 8 bases between them. The germline V gene has CDR1 SGDLS and CDR2 YYNGEE.

This clonotype was recorded many times. The chain uses TRBV13 and TRBJ2-4, with D possibly matching TRBD2 (6 bases). V lost 3 bases and J 0 bases, leaving 18 bases between the germline ends. Germline V gives CDR1 PRHDT, CDR2 FYEKMQ (reference sequence). CDR3 length: 18 amino acids. The CDR3 loop is CASSFRESHLLAKNIQYF. DNA for the CDR3: TGTGCCAGCAGCTTCCGGGAGAGCCATCTTTTAGCCAAAAACATTCAGTACTTC.

This clonotype was counted many times. The chain recombines TRBV7-2 with TRBJ2-5; D is tentatively TRBD1 or TRBD2 (5 bases each). CDR1 and CDR2 from the germline V gene are SGHTA and FQGNSA. With 2 bases removed from V and 1 base from J, the gap between germline ends came to 11 bases. The CDR3 runs 15 residues. The CDR3: CASSLWGPSQETQYF. The CDR3 DNA is TGTGCCAGCAGCTTATGGGGACCCTCCCAAGAGACCCAGTACTTC.

This clonotype has just a few counts. The chain has TRBV10-1 and TRBJ2-1; D unclear. Germline V gene sequence: CDR1 WNHNN, CDR2 SYGVQD (reference sequence). There are 12 residues in the CDR3. V lost 2 bases and J lost 10, with 9 bases in between. CDR3 protein: CASSEIGPEQFF. DNA of the CDR3: TGCGCCAGCAGTGAGATTGGACCAGAGCAGTTCTTC.

With regard to this clonotype: A read error is possible here, since a much larger clone lies one base away. This chain joins TRBV9 and TRBJ2-2, with D maybe TRBD2 (7 bases). The germline V gene has CDR1 SGDLS and CDR2 YYNGEE. The CDR3 length is 16 residues. CDR3 residues: CASSVGGGLNAGELFF. The CDR3 DNA reads as TGTGCCAGCAGCGTAGGCGGGGGCTTGAACGCCGGGGAGCTGTTTTTT.

A word on this clonotype: A much bigger clone sits one base away, suggesting this may be a read error. The rearrangement uses TRBV6-5 and TRBJ2-7; tentatively, D is TRBD2 (6 bases). CDR1 is MNHEY and CDR2 is SVGAGI in the germline V gene. The CDR3 has 13 amino acids. The CDR3 DNA sequence: TGTGCCCGCAGCTCGGGACTGCCAGGTGGGCAGTACTTC. This codes for CARSSGLPGGQYF.

The chain is built from TRBV3-1 and TRBJ2-5; 11 bases line up with TRBD1. CDR3 length equals 16 residues. Trimming removed 2 bases from V and 5 bases from J; junction bases left unmatched: 7. CDR1 and CDR2 (germline): LGHDT, YNNKEL (reference sequence). The CDR3 coding sequence is TGTGCCAGCAGCCAACTAGGACAGGGGGCATGGGAGACCCAGTACTTC. Amino acids: CASSQLGQGAWETQYF.

In this sample, this clonotype turned up many times. The V call is TRBV5-4, the J call TRBJ1-1, with D perhaps matching TRBD1 (5 bases). Looked up from germline, CDR1 is SGHNT and CDR2 is YYREEE (reference sequence). This CDR3 has 13 residues. Deletions cut 6 bases from V and 2 bases from J, with 11 bases between. The CDR3 DNA reads TGTGCCAGCAAAGGGGAACCTAACACTGAAGCTTTCTTT. Amino acid sequence: CASKGEPNTEAFF.

Note on this clonotype: This may be a read error: a much more frequent sequence differs by one nucleotide. The chain uses TRBV7-2 and TRBJ2-1; D gene uncertain. Germline V gene lookup returns CDR1 SGHTA and CDR2 FQGNSA. The CDR3 is 16 residues long. CDR3: CASSLSYQSSYNEQSF. The DNA for the CDR3 is TGTGCCAGCAGCTTAAGTTACCAGAGCTCCTACAATGAGCAGTCCTTC.

In the case of this clonotype: A read error may be the cause here, since a much bigger clone is one base away. The V and J genes are TRBV20-1 and TRBJ2-3; D is undetermined. CDR1 and CDR2 from the germline V gene are DFQATT and SNEGSKA (reference sequence). This CDR3 is built from 13 residues. The DNA for the CDR3 is TGCAGTGCTTGGAGCGAATACACAGATCCGCAGTATTTT. It is translated as CSAWSEYTDPQYF.

The chain links TRBV27 to TRBJ1-5; TRBD1 might be the D (6 bases). With 4 bases removed from V and 0 bases from J, the gap between germline ends came to 13 bases. Germline assignment: CDR1 MNHEY and CDR2 SMNVEV (reference sequence). CDR3 length equals 16 residues. In DNA, the CDR3 is TGTGCCAGCAGTTCCCAGGGGAGCTATAGCAATCAGCCCCAGCATTTT. This translates into CASSSQGSYSNQPQHF.

As regards this clonotype: Compared with germline, one end of the junction differs, possibly owing to a read error. The chain has TRBV7-9 and TRBJ2-7, with 8 bases that match TRBD2. The germline gives CDR1 SEHNR, CDR2 FQNEAQ (reference sequence). The CDR3 is 15 residues long. CDR3 residues: CSSSSGDEREYEQYF. In nucleotides, the CDR3 is TGTTCCAGCAGCTCCGGAGACGAGCGGGAGTACGAGCAGTACTTC.

This clonotype was counted a few times. The rearrangement joins TRBV12-3 or TRBV12-4 to TRBJ2-7; 8 nucleotides align to TRBD1. The ends lost 5 bases at V and 0 bases at J; junction bases unmatched: 12. The CDR3 is 17 amino acids. The CDR3 sequence: CASSKDRVIAPSYEQYF. In DNA form, the CDR3 reads TGTGCCAGCAGTAAGGACAGGGTAATAGCTCCCTCCTACGAGCAGTACTTC.

This clonotype has more than one count but fewer than ten. The chain combines TRBV6-2 or TRBV6-3 with TRBJ2-7; the D is unclear. V was pared by 8 bases and J by 2 bases, with 16 bases between. The CDR3 totals 14 residues. The germline CDR1 and CDR2 sequences are MNHEY and SVGEGT. DNA of the CDR3: TGTGCCAGCGCCGTAGACGTCTCCCCCTACGAGCAGTACTTC. As protein: CASAVDVSPYEQYF.

This clonotype was counted between two and nine times. J is TRBJ2-7 and V is TRBV12-3 or TRBV12-4, with 9 bases aligning to TRBD2. V shed 6 bases and J 7 bases; nucleotides not matched to a gene: 16. This CDR3 region has 16 residues. CDR3 in DNA: TGTGCCAGCAGCTATGGGCTAGCGGGGCTCCTGTGGGAGCAGTACTTC. Protein sequence: CASSYGLAGLLWEQYF.

This clonotype was observed a handful of times. This chain connects TRBV7-6 to TRBJ2-7; D might be TRBD2 (6 bases). The CDR3 sequence is 14 residues long. V shed 0 bases and J shed 7 bases, with 13 bases lying between them. Germline V CDR1 and CDR2: SGHVS, FNYEAQ. CDR3 sequence reads: CASSLALPGSEQYF. In DNA, the CDR3 is TGTGCCAGCAGCTTAGCCCTACCCGGGAGTGAGCAGTACTTC.

The CDR3 is CASSIEDSGANVLTF. Here the CDR3 DNA reads TGTGCCAGTAGTATTGAGGACTCTGGGGCCAACGTCCTGACTTTC. The rearrangement links TRBV19 to TRBJ2-6; D uncertain. The CDR3 runs 15 residues. With 3 bases removed from V and 0 bases from J, the gap between germline ends came to 6 bases. The germline V gene encodes CDR1 LNHDA and CDR2 SQIVND (reference sequence).

As regards this clonotype: Relative to the germline gene, one junction end is altered; a read error may explain this. The rearrangement joins TRBV20-1 to TRBJ2-3; possibly TRBD1 or TRBD2 for D (5 bases each). This CDR3 is built from 16 residues. The germline V gene has CDR1 DFQATT and CDR2 SNEGSKA (reference sequence). The CDR3 sequence: CSAREAGAPGTGTQYF. The CDR3 region has the DNA TGCAGTGCTAGAGAGGCCGGGGCGCCTGGCACAGGTACGCAGTATTTT.